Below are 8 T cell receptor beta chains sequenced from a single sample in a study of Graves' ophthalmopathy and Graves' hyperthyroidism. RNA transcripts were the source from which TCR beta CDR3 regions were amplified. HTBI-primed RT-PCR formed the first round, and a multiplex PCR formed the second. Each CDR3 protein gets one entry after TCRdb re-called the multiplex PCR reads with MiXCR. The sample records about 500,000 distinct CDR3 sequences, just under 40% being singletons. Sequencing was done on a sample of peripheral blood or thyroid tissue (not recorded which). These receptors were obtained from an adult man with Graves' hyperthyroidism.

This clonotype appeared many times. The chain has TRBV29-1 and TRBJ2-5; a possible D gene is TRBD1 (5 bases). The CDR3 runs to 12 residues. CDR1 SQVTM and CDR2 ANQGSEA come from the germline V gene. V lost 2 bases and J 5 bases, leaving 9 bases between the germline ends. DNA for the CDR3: TGCAGCGTTGAAAAGGGGTCGGAGACCCAGTACTTC. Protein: CSVEKGSETQYF.

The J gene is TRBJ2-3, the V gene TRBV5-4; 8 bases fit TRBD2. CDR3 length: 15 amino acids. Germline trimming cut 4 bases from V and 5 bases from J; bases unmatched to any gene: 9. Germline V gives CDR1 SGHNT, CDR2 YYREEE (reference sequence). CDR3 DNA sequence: TGTGCCAGCAGCCGGGGGGGCCCGGTAGGAGATACGCAGTATTTT. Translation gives CASSRGGPVGDTQYF.

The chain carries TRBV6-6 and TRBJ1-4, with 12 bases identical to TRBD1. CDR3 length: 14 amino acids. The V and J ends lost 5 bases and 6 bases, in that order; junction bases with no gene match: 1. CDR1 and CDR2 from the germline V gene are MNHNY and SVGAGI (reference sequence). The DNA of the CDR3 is TGTGCCAGCAGTGGGACAGGGGGCTATGAAAAACTGTTTTTT. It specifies CASSGTGGYEKLFF.

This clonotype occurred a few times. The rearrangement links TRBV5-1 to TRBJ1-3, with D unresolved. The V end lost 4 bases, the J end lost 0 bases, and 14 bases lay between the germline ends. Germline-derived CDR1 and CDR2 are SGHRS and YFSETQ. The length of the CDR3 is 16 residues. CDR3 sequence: CASSLGLEPSGNTIYF. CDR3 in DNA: TGCGCCAGCAGCCTCGGACTGGAACCCTCTGGAAACACCATATATTTT.

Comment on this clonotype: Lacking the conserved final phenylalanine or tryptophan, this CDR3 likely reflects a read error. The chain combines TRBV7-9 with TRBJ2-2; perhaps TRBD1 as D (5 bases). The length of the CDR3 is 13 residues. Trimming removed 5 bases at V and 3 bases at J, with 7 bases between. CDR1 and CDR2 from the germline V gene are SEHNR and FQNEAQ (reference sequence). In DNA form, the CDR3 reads TGTGCCAGCAGCGGGGCGTACACCGGGGAGCTGTTTTCT. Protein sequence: CASSGAYTGELFS.

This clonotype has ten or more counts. DNA for the CDR3: TGTGCCAGCAGCGTTACGGAGGCTGACTATGGCTACACCTTC. Protein sequence: CASSVTEADYGYTF. The chain uses TRBV9 and TRBJ1-2; D is ambiguous. V was trimmed by 2 bases and J by 3 bases, leaving 11 bases between them. The CDR3 runs 14 residues. Germline CDR1 SGDLS, CDR2 YYNGEE.

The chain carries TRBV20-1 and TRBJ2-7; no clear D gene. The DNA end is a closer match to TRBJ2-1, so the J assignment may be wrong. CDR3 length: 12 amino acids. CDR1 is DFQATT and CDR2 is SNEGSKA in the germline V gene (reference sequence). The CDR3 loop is CSASTAYNEQFF. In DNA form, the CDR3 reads TGCAGTGCTTCCACCGCTTACAATGAGCAGTTCTTC.

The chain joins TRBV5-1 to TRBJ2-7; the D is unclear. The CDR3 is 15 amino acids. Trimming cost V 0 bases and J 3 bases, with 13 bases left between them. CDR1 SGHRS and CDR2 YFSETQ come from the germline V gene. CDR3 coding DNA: TGCGCCAGCAGCTTGGAGGTAGGCGGAAACTACGAGCAGTACTTC. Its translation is CASSLEVGGNYEQYF.